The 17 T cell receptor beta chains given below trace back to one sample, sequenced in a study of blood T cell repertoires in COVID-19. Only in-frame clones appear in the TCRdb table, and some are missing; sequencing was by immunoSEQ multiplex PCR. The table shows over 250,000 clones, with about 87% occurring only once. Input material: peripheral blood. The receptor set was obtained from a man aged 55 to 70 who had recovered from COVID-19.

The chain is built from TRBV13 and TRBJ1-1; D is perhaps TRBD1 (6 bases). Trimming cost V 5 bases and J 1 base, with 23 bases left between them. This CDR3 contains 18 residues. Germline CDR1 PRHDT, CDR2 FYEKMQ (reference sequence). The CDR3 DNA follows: TGTGCCAGCAGCAGAAAGGATAAGGTAGGGGGAACGAACACTGAAGCTTTCTTT. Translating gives CASSRKDKVGGTNTEAFF. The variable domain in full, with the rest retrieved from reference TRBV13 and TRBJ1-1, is AAGVIQSPRHLIKEKRETATLKCYPIPRHDTVYWYQQGPGQDPQFLISFYEKMQSDKGSIPDRFSAQQFSDYHSELNMSSLELGDSALYFCASSRKDKVGGTNTEAFFGQGTRLTVV.

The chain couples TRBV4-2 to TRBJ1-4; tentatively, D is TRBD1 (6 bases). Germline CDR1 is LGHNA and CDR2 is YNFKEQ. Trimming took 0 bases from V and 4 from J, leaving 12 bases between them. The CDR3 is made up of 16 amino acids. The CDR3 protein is CASSQDRDMDNEKLFF. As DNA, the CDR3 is TGTGCCAGCAGCCAAGATCGGGACATGGATAATGAAAAACTGTTTTTT.

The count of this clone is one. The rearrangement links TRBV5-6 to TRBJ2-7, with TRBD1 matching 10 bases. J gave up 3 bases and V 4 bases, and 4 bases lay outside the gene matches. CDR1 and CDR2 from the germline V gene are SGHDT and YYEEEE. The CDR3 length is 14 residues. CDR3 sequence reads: CASSRRDRGYEQYF. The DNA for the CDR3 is TGTGCCAGCAGCCGTCGGGACAGGGGCTACGAGCAGTACTTC. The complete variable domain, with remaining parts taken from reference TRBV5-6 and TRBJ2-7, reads DAGVTQSPTHLIKTRGQQVTLRCSPKSGHDTVSWYQQALGQGPQFIFQYYEEEERQRGNFPDRFSGHQFPNYSSELNVNALLLGDSALYLCASSRRDRGYEQYFGPGTRLTVT.

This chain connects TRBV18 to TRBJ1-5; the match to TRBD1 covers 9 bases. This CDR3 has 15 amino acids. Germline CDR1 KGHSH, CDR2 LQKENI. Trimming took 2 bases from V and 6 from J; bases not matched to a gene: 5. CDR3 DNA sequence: TGTGCCAGCTCACCAGCTCGGACAGGGGTTCAGCCCCAGCATTTT. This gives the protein CASSPARTGVQPQHF. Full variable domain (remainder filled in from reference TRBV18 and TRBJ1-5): NAGVMQNPRHLVRRRGQEARLRCSPMKGHSHVYWYRQLPEEGLKFMVYLQKENIIDESGMPKERFSAEFPKEGPSILRIQQVVRGDSAAYFCASSPARTGVQPQHFGDGTRLSIL.

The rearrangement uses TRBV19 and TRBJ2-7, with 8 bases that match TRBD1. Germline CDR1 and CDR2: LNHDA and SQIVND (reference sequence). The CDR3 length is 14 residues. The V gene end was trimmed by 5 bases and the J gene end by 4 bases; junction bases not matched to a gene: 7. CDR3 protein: CASSRAGGLYEQYF. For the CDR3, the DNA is TGTGCCAGTAGTCGGGCAGGGGGCTTGTACGAGCAGTACTTC.

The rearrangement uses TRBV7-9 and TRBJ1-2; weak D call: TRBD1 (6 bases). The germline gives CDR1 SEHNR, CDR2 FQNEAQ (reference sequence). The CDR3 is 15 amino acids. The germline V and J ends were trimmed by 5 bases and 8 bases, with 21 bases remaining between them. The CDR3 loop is CASSPGAGTIYGYTF. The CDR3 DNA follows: TGTGCCAGCAGCCCCGGTGCCGGGACAATTTACGGCTACACCTTC.

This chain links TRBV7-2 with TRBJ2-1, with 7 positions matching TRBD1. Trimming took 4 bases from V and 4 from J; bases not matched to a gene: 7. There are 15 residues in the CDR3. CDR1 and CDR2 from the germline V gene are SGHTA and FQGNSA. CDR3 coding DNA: TGTGCCAGCAGCTCCCGGGACAGATCTTACAATGAGCAGTTCTTC. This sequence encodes CASSSRDRSYNEQFF.

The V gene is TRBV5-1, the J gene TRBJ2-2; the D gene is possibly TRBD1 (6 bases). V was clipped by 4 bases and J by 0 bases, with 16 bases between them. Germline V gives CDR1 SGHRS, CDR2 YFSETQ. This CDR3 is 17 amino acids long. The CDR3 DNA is TGCGCCAGCAGCCTTACAAGGACAGCTTCGAACACCGGGGAGCTGTTTTTT. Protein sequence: CASSLTRTASNTGELFF.

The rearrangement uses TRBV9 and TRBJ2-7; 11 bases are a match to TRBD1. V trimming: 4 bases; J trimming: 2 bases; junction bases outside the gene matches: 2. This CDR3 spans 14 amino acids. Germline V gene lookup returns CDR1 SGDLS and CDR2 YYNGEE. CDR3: CASSTGQGAYEQYF. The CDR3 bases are TGTGCCAGCAGCACGGGACAGGGGGCCTACGAGCAGTACTTC.

CDR3 in amino acids: CASSQGDERKNTEAFF. Here the CDR3 DNA reads TGCGCCAGCAGCCAAGGCGATGAACGTAAAAACACTGAAGCTTTCTTT. V and J are TRBV4-1 and TRBJ1-1; D not resolved. The V and J ends lost 1 base and 2 bases respectively, with 14 bases between them. The CDR3 spans 16 residues. Germline V gene data show CDR1 as MGHRA and CDR2 as YSYEKL.

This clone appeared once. The CDR3 sequence: CASSIGGRGYTEAFF. In DNA, the CDR3 is TGTGCCAGTAGTATAGGTGGCAGGGGATACACTGAAGCTTTCTTT. The chain joins TRBV19 to TRBJ1-1; TRBD1 might be the D (6 bases). The V end was cut by 1 base, the J end by 3 bases, with 12 bases between. CDR3 size: 15 residues. Germline assignment: CDR1 LNHDA and CDR2 SQIVND (reference sequence).

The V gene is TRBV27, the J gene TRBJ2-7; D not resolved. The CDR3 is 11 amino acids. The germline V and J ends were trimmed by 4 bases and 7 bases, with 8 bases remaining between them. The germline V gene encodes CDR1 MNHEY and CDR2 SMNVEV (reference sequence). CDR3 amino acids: CASSSFREQYF. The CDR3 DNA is TGTGCCAGCAGTTCCTTCAGGGAGCAGTACTTC.

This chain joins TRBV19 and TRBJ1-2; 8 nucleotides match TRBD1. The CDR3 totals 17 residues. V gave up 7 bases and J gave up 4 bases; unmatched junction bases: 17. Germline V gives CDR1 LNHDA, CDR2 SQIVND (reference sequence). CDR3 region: CASTYTGGQGDSYGYTF. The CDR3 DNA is TGTGCCAGTACTTATACCGGTGGACAGGGAGATAGCTATGGCTACACCTTC.

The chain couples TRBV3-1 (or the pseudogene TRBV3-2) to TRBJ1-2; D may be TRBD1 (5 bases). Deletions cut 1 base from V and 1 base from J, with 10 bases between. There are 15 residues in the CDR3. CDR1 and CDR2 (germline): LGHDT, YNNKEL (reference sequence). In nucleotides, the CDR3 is TGTGCCAGCAGCCAAGGTTCGCAGGGTAACTATGGCTACACCTTC. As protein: CASSQGSQGNYGYTF.

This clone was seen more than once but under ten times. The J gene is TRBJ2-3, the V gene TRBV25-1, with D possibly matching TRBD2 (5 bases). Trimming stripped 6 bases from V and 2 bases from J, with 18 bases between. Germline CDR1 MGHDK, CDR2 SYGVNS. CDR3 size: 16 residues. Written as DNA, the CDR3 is TGTGCCAGCAGCTCCGACGACTACTACTACACAGATACGCAGTATTTT. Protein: CASSSDDYYYTDTQYF. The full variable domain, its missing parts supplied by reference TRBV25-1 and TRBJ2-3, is EADIYQTPRYLVIGTGKKITLECSQTMGHDKMYWYQQDPGMELHLIHYSYGVNSTEKGDLSSESTVSRIRTEHFPLTLESARPSHTSQYLCASSSDDYYYTDTQYFGPGTRLTVL.

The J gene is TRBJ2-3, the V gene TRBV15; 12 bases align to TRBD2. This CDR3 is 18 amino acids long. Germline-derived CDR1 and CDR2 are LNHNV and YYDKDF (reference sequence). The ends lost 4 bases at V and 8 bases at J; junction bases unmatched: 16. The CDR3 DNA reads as TGTGCCACCAGCACCTCTCGGACTAGCGGGGATCCCCACCGTACGCAGTATTTT. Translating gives CATSTSRTSGDPHRTQYF.

The CDR3 spells CASSPGLNNQPQHF. As DNA, the CDR3 is TGTGCCAGCTCACCCGGACTGAACAATCAGCCCCAGCATTTT. This sequence joins TRBV18 and TRBJ1-5; D gene unclear. The CDR3 length is 14 residues. Germline V gene sequence: CDR1 KGHSH, CDR2 LQKENI. V dropped 3 bases and J dropped 3 bases, with 9 bases sitting between them.